This section outlines one T cell receptor beta chain sequence together with its context. V trimming: 8 bases; J trimming: 6 bases; junction bases outside the gene matches: 8. The germline gives CDR1 MNHEY, CDR2 SVGAGI. This CDR3 contains 14 residues. The sample comes from a study of cytomegalovirus exposure and HLA in healthy donors. PCR involved 60 Vbeta and 13 Jbeta primers. Using immunoSEQ multiplex PCR, the repertoire was profiled, and TCRdb retains in-frame clones only, with some absent. Among approximately 120,000 clones listed, 60% to 80% were seen once. Sequenced: PBMCs. The TCR sequence derives from a human donor in good health. The V call is TRBV6-5, the J call TRBJ2-2; the match to TRBD2 covers 8 bases. The CDR3 DNA follows: TGTGCCAGCCGCGCGGGAGGCGGAGCCGGGGAGCTGTTTTTT. Translated, it gives CASRAGGGAGELFF.